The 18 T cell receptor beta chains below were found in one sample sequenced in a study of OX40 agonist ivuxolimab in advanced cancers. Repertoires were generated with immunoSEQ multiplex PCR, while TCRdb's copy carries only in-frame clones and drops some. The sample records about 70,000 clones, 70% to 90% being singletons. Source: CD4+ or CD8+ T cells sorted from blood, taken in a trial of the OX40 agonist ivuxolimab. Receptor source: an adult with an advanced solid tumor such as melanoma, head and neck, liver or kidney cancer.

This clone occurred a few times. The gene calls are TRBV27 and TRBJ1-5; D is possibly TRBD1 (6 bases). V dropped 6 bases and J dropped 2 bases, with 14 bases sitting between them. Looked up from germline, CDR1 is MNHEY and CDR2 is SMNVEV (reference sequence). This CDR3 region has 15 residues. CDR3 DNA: TGTGCCAGCAGGGGGGCAGGGATGGGCAATCAGCCCCAGCATTTT. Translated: CASRGAGMGNQPQHF.

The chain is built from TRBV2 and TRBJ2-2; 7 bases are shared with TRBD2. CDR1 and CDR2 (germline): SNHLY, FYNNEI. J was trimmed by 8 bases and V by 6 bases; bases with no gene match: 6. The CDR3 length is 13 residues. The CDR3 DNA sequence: TGTGCCAGCAGAAATTCGGGGGGAGGGGAGCTGTTTTTT. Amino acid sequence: CASRNSGGGELFF.

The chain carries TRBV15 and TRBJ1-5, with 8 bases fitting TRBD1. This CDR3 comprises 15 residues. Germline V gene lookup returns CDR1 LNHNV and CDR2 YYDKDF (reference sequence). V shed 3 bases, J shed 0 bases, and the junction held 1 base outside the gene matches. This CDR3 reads CATSRDRVSNQPQHF. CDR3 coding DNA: TGTGCCACCAGCAGGGACAGGGTTAGCAATCAGCCCCAGCATTTT.

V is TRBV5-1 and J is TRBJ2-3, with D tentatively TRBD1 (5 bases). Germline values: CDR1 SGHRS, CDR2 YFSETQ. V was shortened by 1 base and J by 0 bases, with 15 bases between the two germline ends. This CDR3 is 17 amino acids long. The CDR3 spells CASSLITRASSTDTQYF. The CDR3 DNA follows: TGCGCCAGCAGCTTGATTACCAGGGCCTCTAGCACAGATACGCAGTATTTT.

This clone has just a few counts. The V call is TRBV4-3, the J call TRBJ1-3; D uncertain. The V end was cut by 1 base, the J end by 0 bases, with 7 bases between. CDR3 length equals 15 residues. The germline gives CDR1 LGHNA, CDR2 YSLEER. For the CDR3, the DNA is TGCGCCAGCAGCCAAGGAGGCAGCTCTGGAAACACCATATATTTT. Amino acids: CASSQGGSSGNTIYF.

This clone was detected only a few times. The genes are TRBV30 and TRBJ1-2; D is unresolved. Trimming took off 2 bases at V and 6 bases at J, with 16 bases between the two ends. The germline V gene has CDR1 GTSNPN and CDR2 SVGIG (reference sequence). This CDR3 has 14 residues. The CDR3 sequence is CAWSPDFLRNGYTF. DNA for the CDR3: TGTGCCTGGAGTCCAGACTTCTTAAGGAATGGCTACACCTTC.

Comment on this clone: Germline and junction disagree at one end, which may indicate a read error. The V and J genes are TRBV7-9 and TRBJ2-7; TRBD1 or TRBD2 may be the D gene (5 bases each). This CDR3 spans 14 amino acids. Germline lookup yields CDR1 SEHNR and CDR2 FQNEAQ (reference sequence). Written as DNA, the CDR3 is TGTGCCAGCGGCTTTGGGACGGTATCCTACGAGCAGTACTTC. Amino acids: CASGFGTVSYEQYF.

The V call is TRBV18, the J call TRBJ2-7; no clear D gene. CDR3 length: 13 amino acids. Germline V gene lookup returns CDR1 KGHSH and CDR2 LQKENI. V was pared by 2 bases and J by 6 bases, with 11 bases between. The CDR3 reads CASSPDREGEQYF. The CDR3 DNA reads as TGTGCCAGCTCACCAGACCGCGAAGGCGAGCAGTACTTC.

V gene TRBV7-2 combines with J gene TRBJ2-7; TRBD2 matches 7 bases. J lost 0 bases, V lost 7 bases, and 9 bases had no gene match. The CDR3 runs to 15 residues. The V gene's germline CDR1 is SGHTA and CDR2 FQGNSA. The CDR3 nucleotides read TGTGCCAGCACCGATGGGGGGGGTCGCTCCTACGAGCAGTACTTC. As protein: CASTDGGGRSYEQYF.

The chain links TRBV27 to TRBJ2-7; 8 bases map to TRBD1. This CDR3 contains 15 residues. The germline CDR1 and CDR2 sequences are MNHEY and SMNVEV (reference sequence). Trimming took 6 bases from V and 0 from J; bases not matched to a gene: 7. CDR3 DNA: TGTGCCAGCAGCCGGCCGGACAGGGTCTCCTACGAGCAGTACTTC. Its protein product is CASSRPDRVSYEQYF.

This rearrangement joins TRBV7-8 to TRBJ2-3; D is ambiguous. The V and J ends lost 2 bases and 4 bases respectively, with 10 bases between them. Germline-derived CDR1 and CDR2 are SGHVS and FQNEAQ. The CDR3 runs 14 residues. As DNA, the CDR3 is TGTGCCAGCAGCTTATTGACTCACGCAGATACGCAGTATTTT. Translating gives CASSLLTHADTQYF.

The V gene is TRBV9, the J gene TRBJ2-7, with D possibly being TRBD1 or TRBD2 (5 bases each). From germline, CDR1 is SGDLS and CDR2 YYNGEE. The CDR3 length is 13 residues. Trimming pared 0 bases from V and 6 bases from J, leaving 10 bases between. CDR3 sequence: CASSVGPGTEQYF. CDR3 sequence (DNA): TGTGCCAGCAGCGTAGGACCAGGGACCGAGCAGTACTTC.

CDR3 coding DNA: TGTGCCAGCAGCAGGAAGGGGGTAGGCCCGGTCTATGGCTACACCTTC. Its protein product is CASSRKGVGPVYGYTF. The chain couples TRBV7-6 to TRBJ1-2, with a possible D match to TRBD1 (6 bases). In germline, CDR1 is SGHVS, CDR2 FNYEAQ. The CDR3 extends over 16 amino acids. Trimming shortened V by 5 bases and J by 4 bases, and 20 bases separated the two germline ends.

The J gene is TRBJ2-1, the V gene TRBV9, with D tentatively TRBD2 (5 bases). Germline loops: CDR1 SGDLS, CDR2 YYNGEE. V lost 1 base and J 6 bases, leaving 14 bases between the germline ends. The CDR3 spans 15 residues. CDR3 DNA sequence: TGTGCCAGCAGCGTATTGGCTAGCCCTCTCAATGAGCAGTTCTTC. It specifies CASSVLASPLNEQFF.

This CDR3 reads CASSLAGLGDTQYF. CDR3 bases: TGTGCCAGCAGCTTAGCAGGGCTAGGGGATACGCAGTATTTT. V gene TRBV7-3 combines with J gene TRBJ2-3; perhaps TRBD1 as D (5 bases). CDR3 size: 14 residues. The germline gives CDR1 SGHTA, CDR2 FQGTGA. V lost 2 bases, J lost 6 bases, and 12 bases lay in between.

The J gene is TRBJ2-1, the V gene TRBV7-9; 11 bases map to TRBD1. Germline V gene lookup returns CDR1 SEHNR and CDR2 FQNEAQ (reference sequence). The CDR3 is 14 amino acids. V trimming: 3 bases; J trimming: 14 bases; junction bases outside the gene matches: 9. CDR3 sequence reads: CASSFISVGQGEFF. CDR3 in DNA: TGTGCCAGCAGCTTTATTAGCGTGGGACAGGGGGAGTTCTTC.

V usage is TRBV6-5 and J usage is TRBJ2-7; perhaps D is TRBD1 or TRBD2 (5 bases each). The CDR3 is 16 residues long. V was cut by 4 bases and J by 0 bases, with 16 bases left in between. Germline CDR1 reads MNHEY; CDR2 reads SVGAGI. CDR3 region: CASSLFGTGSSYEQYF. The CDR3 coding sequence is TGTGCCAGCAGTTTATTTGGGACGGGAAGCTCCTACGAGCAGTACTTC.

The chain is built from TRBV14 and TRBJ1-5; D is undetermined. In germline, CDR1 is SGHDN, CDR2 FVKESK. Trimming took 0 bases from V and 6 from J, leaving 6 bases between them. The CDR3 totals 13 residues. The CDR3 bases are TGTGCCAGCAGCCAAGATCGGGGTCAGCCCCAGCATTTT. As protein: CASSQDRGQPQHF.